This T cell receptor beta chain stems from a study of regulatory T cells in long-lasting Graves disease (dated by TCRdb to about 2021). Concerning the study at large: Persistent Graves' disease was defined as antithyroid drug treatment for over 5 years with persistently positive TSH receptor autoantibodies. Patients with persistent Graves' disease were compared with patients with newly diagnosed Graves' disease using TCR sequencing and RNA sequencing of peripheral blood. The study was registered as a clinical trial and conducted in China. TCR sequencing covered some 13 persistent and approximately 20 newly diagnosed Graves' disease patients, some 33 samples in total. Persistent Graves' disease patients in the clinical cohort had taken antithyroid drugs for around 11 years on average. Overall study outcomes, separate from this receptor: Persistent disease showed preferential use of TRBV28, TRBJ1-2 and TRBJ2-5, whereas newly diagnosed disease favored TRBV20-1 and TRBJ2-1. Sequencing and analysis were restricted to the TCR beta chain. Peripheral blood alone was examined, since thyroid tissue, which constituted the primary lesion, could not be accessed. Compared with newly diagnosed patients, persistent Graves' disease patients had lower TCR Shannon entropy and fewer highly expanded clones, which suggests clonal expansion. More public clonotypes were shared among persistent patients (approximately 3,000) than among newly diagnosed patients (approximately 930). The authors acknowledged the small sample size as a limitation that may reduce accuracy.

Trimming leaves V shorter by 6 bases and J shorter by 5 bases, with the junction holding 10 bases beyond the gene matches. Sequences DFQATT (CDR1) and SNEGSKA (CDR2) are obtained from the germline V gene (reference sequence). The CDR3, from cysteine to phenylalanine, totals 15 residues. CDR3 DNA is the only sequence kept; it has 45 bases, read in frame from the first base. Library preparation was by multiplex PCR. The sample was run on an Illumina HiSeq 4000. TCR beta libraries were built with iRepertoire HTBI primers and Arm-PCR amplification of CDR3 regions. Before sequencing, the PCR products underwent gel purification. Per the original workflow: Across samples, 55 to 80 TRBV and 13 to 15 TRBJ segments were identified and used for gene usage analysis of CDR3 amino acid clonotypes. Filtered high-quality paired reads were merged into contigs using COPE and FqMerger. Contigs were aligned with BLAST to IMGT TRBV, TRBD and TRBJ reference genes, and CDR3 was defined per IMGT. Any clonotype with a frequency above 0.1% was classified as a highly expanded clone. Repertoire diversity was measured by Shannon entropy, and V-J evenness by the Gini coefficient. Public clonotypes were defined as clonotypes shared by more than one individual. TCRdb reprocessing: public reads trimmed at Q25 with fastp, clones called with MiXCR, in-frame beta chains kept. Every distinct CDR3 protein forms one entry, paired with its most common genes and DNA. The V and J calls come from TCRdb's annotation, not from the publication. This sample has about 470,000 distinct CDR3 sequences in its table, and approximately 21% of those were observed once. Less than 9% of the sample is taken by the ten largest.

Worth noting for this clonotype: Which antigen it targets is not known. No clone much larger than this one lies a single base away; base qualities are absent.

According to the study, the label for this sample's time point signals: persistent/refractory GD, antithyroid drugs over 5 years with positive TRAb. For both TCR sequencing and RNA sequencing, RNA was extracted from PBMCs in TRIzol. The diagnosis of Graves' disease followed American Thyroid Association guidelines. Patients were recruited from an endocrinology department in Xi'an, China. Each patient gave approximately 9 milliliters of peripheral blood, collected in an EDTA anticoagulant tube. PBMCs were isolated by Ficoll Paque Plus density gradient separation without further T cell sorting. An Agilent 2100 Bioanalyzer and agarose gel were used to check RNA quality, and a NanoDrop 2000 was used to measure RNA concentration.

The receptor was isolated from a female donor with Graves disease. The source was peripheral blood mononuclear cells (PBMCs), collected when the disease was refractory, from a patient treated with antithyroid drugs. Recombination connected TRBV20-1 to TRBJ2-1, and 10 junctional nucleotides match TRBD2. The CDR3 is CSAPRLAGMNNEQFF. DNA sequence: TGCAGTGCCCCGCGACTAGCGGGTATGAACAATGAGCAGTTCTTC.